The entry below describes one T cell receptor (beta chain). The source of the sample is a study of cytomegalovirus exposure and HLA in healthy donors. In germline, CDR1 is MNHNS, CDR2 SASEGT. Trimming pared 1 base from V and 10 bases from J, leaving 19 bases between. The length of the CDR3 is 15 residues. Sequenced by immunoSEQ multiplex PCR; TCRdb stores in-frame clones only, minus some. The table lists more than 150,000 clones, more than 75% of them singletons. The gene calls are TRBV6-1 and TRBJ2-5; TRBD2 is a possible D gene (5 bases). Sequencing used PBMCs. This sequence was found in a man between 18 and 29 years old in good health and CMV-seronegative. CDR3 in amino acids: CASSEEIYRAEGQYF. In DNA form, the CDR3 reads TGTGCCAGCAGTGAAGAGATCTATAGGGCCGAGGGCCAGTACTTC.